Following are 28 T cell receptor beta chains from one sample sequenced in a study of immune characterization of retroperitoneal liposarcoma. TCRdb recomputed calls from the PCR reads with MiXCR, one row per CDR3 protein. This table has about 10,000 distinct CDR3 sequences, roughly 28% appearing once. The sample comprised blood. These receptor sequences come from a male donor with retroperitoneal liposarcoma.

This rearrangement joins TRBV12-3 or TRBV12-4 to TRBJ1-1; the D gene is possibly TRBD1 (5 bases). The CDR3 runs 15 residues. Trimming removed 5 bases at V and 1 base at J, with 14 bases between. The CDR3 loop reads CASSPAGWGNTEAFF. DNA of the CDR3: TGTGCCAGCAGTCCCGCAGGGTGGGGGAACACTGAAGCTTTCTTT.

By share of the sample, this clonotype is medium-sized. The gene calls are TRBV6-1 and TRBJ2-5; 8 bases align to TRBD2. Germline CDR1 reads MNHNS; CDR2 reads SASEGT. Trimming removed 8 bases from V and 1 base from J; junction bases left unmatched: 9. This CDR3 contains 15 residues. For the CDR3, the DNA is TGTGCCAGCGCCGGACTAGCTGGCTCCCAAGAGACCCAGTACTTC. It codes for CASAGLAGSQETQYF.

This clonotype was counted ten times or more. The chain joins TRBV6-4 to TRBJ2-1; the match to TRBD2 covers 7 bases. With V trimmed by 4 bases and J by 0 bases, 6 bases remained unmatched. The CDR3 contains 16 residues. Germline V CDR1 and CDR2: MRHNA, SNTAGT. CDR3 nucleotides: TGTGCCAGCAGTGCCGCCGTAGCGGGCTCCTACAATGAGCAGTTCTTC. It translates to CASSAAVAGSYNEQFF.

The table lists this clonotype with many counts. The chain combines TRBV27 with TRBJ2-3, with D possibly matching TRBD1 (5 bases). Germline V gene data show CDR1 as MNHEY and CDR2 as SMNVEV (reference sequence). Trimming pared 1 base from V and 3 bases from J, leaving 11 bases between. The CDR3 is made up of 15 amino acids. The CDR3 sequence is CASSLWQGATDTQYF. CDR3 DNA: TGTGCCAGCAGTTTATGGCAGGGTGCGACAGATACGCAGTATTTT.

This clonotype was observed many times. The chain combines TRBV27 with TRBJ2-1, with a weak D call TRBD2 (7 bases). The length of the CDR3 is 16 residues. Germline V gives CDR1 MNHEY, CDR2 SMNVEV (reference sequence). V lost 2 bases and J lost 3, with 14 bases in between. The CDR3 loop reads CASSLRGAQIYNEQFF. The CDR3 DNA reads TGTGCCAGCAGTTTACGGGGGGCGCAGATCTACAATGAGCAGTTCTTC.

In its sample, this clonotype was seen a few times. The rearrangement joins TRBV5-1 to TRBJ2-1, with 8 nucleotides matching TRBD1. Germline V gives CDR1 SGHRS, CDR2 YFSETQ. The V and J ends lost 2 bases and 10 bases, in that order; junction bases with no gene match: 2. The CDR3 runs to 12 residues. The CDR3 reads CASSFGQGEQFF. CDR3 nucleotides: TGCGCCAGCAGCTTTGGACAGGGAGAGCAGTTCTTC.

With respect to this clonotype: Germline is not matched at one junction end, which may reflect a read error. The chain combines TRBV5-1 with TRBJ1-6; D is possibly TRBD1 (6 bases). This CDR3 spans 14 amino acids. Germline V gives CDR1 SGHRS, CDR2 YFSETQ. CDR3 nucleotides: TGCGCCAGCAGCCCAATGGGGGCAAATTCACCCCTCAACTTT. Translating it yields CASSPMGANSPLNF.

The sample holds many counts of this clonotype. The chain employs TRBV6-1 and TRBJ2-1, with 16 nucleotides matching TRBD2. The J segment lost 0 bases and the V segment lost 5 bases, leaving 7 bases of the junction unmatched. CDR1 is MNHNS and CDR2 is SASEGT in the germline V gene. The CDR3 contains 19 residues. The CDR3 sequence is CASSRTGLAGGPSYNEQFF. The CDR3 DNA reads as TGTGCCAGCAGTAGGACGGGACTAGCGGGGGGGCCCTCCTACAATGAGCAGTTCTTC.

This chain's CDR3 is CASSLTQNYGYTF. For the CDR3, the DNA is TGTGCCAGCAGTTTAACCCAGAACTATGGCTACACCTTC. This chain connects TRBV6-7 to TRBJ1-2; D call uncertain. TRBV6-7 is marked as an open reading frame, function uncertain. The germline V and J ends were trimmed by 4 bases and 2 bases, with 8 bases remaining between them. The CDR3 contains 13 residues.

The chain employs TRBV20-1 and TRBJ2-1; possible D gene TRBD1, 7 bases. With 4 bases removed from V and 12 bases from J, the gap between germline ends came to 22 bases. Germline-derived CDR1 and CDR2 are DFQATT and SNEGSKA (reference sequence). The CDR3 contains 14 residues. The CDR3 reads CSAKPQMQGGGQFF. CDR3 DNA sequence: TGCAGTGCTAAACCACAGATGCAGGGGGGTGGGCAGTTCTTC.

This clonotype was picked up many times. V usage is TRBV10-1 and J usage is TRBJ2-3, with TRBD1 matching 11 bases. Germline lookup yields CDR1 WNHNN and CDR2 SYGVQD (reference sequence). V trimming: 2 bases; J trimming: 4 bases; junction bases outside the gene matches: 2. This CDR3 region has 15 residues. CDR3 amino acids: CASSEPGQGADTQYF. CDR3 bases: TGCGCCAGCAGTGAGCCGGGACAGGGGGCAGATACGCAGTATTTT.

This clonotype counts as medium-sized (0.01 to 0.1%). DNA for the CDR3: TGTGCCAGCAGAATAGGACAGGGGGGAAATTCACCCCTCCACTTT. It encodes CASRIGQGGNSPLHF. This sequence joins TRBV6-1 and TRBJ1-6; 10 positions agree with TRBD1. V lost 6 bases to trimming and J lost 7 bases; unmatched junction nucleotides: 6. The CDR3 sequence is 15 residues long. CDR1 MNHNS and CDR2 SASEGT come from the germline V gene.

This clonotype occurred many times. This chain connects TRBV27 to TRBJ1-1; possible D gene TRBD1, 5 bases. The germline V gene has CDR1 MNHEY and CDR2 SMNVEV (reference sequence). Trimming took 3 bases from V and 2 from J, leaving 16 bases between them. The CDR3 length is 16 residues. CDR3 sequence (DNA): TGTGCCAGCAGTTTGCGGGGGACCCTTGTTAACACTGAAGCTTTCTTT. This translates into CASSLRGTLVNTEAFF.

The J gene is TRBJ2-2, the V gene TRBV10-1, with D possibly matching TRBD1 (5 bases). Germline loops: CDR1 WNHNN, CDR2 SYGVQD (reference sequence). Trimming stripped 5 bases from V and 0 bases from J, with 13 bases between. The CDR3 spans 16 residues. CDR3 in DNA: TGCGCCAGCAGTAATGGGGCCGCGACGAACACCGGGGAGCTGTTTTTT. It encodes CASSNGAATNTGELFF.

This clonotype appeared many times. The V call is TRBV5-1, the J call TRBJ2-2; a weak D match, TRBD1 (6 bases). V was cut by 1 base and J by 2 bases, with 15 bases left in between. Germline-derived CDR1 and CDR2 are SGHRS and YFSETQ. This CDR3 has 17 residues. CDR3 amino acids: CASSLRPGTLNTGELFF. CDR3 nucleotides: TGCGCCAGCAGCTTGAGGCCCGGGACACTCAACACCGGGGAGCTGTTTTTT.

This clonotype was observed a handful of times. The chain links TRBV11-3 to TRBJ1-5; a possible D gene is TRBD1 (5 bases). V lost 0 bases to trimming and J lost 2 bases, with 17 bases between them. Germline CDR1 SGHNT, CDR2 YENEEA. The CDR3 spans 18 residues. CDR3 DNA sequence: TGTGCCAGCAGCTTAGATCAGATCGGGGGACGAGGCAATCAGCCCCAGCATTTT. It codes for CASSLDQIGGRGNQPQHF.

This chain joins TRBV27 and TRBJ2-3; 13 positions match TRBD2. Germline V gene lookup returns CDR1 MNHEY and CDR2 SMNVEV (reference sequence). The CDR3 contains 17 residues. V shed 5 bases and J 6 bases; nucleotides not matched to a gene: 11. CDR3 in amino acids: CASSPPGTSGINDTQYF. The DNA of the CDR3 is TGTGCCAGCAGTCCCCCCGGGACTAGCGGGATCAATGATACGCAGTATTTT.

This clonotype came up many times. The CDR3 protein is CASTNTGELFF. The CDR3 DNA reads TGTGCCAGCACGAACACCGGGGAGCTGTTTTTT. This chain connects TRBV6-1 to TRBJ2-2, with no clear D. This CDR3 is built from 11 residues. V was pared by 7 bases and J by 0 bases, with 0 bases between. CDR1 and CDR2 from the germline V gene are MNHNS and SASEGT.

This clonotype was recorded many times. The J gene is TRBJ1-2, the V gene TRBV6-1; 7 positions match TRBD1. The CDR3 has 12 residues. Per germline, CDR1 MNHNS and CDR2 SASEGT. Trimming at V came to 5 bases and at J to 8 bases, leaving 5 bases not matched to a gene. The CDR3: CASSRQGAGYTF. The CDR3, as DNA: TGTGCCAGCAGTCGACAGGGTGCCGGCTACACCTTC.

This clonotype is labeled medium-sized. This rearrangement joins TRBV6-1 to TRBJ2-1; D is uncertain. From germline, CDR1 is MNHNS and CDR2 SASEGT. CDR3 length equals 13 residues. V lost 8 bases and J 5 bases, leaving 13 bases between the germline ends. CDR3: CASCRVGNNEQFF. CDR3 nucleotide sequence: TGTGCCAGCTGTAGAGTGGGGAACAATGAGCAGTTCTTC.

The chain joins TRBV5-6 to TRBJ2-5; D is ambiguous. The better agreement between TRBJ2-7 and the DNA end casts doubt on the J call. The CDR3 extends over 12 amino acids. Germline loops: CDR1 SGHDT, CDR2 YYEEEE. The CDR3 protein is CASTKGPYEQYF. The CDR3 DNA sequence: TGTGCCAGCACCAAGGGCCCCTACGAGCAGTACTTC.

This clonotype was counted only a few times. The CDR3 reads CASSQEIRGGLTGELFF. CDR3 DNA sequence: TGTGCCAGCAGCCAAGAGATACGGGGGGGCCTTACCGGGGAGCTGTTTTTT. The gene calls are TRBV4-2 and TRBJ2-2; TRBD2 matches 8 bases. With 0 bases clipped from V and 5 bases from J, the junction kept 8 bases outside the gene matches. From germline, CDR1 is LGHNA and CDR2 YNFKEQ. This CDR3 comprises 17 residues.

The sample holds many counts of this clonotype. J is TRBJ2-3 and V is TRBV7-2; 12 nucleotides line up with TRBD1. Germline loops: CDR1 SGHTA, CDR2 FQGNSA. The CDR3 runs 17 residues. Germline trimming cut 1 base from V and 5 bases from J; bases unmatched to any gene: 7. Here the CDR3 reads CASSLVGTGGQKDTQYF. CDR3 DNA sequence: TGTGCCAGCAGCTTAGTAGGGACAGGGGGCCAGAAAGATACGCAGTATTTT.

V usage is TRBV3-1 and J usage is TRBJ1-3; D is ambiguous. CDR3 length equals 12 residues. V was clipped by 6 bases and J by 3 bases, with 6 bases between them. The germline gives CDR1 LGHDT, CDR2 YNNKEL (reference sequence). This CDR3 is CASRTNGNTIYF. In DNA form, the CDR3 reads TGTGCCAGCAGGACAAATGGAAACACCATATATTTT.

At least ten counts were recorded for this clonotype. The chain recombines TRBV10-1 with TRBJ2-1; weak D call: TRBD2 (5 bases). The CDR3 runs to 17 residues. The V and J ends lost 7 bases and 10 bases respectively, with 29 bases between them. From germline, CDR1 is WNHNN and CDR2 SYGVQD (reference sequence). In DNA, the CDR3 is TGCGCCAGCACGCAGGCGACGGCCGGGGTGCCCCATCTCGAGCAGTTCTTC. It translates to CASTQATAGVPHLEQFF.

The CDR3 DNA reads TGTGCCAGCAGTGGCTGGACAGGGATTTCCTACGAGCAGTACTTC. It is translated as CASSGWTGISYEQYF. The rearrangement joins TRBV6-1 to TRBJ2-3, with 8 bases aligning to TRBD1. The DNA end is more similar to TRBJ2-7, so the J call may be wrong. Germline loops: CDR1 MNHNS, CDR2 SASEGT. The CDR3 consists of 15 residues.

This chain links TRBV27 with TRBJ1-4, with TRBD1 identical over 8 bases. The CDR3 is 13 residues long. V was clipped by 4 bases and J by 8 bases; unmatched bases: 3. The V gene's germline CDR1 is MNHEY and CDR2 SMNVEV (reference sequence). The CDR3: CASSSYRGEKLFF. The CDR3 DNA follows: TGTGCCAGCAGTTCCTACAGGGGGGAAAAACTGTTTTTT.

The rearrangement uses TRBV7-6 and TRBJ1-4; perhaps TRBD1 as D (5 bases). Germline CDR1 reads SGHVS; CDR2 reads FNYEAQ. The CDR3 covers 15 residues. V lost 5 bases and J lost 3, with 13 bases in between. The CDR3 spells CASSPARGPNEKLFF. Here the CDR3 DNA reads TGTGCCAGCAGCCCTGCGAGGGGACCTAATGAAAAACTGTTTTTT.